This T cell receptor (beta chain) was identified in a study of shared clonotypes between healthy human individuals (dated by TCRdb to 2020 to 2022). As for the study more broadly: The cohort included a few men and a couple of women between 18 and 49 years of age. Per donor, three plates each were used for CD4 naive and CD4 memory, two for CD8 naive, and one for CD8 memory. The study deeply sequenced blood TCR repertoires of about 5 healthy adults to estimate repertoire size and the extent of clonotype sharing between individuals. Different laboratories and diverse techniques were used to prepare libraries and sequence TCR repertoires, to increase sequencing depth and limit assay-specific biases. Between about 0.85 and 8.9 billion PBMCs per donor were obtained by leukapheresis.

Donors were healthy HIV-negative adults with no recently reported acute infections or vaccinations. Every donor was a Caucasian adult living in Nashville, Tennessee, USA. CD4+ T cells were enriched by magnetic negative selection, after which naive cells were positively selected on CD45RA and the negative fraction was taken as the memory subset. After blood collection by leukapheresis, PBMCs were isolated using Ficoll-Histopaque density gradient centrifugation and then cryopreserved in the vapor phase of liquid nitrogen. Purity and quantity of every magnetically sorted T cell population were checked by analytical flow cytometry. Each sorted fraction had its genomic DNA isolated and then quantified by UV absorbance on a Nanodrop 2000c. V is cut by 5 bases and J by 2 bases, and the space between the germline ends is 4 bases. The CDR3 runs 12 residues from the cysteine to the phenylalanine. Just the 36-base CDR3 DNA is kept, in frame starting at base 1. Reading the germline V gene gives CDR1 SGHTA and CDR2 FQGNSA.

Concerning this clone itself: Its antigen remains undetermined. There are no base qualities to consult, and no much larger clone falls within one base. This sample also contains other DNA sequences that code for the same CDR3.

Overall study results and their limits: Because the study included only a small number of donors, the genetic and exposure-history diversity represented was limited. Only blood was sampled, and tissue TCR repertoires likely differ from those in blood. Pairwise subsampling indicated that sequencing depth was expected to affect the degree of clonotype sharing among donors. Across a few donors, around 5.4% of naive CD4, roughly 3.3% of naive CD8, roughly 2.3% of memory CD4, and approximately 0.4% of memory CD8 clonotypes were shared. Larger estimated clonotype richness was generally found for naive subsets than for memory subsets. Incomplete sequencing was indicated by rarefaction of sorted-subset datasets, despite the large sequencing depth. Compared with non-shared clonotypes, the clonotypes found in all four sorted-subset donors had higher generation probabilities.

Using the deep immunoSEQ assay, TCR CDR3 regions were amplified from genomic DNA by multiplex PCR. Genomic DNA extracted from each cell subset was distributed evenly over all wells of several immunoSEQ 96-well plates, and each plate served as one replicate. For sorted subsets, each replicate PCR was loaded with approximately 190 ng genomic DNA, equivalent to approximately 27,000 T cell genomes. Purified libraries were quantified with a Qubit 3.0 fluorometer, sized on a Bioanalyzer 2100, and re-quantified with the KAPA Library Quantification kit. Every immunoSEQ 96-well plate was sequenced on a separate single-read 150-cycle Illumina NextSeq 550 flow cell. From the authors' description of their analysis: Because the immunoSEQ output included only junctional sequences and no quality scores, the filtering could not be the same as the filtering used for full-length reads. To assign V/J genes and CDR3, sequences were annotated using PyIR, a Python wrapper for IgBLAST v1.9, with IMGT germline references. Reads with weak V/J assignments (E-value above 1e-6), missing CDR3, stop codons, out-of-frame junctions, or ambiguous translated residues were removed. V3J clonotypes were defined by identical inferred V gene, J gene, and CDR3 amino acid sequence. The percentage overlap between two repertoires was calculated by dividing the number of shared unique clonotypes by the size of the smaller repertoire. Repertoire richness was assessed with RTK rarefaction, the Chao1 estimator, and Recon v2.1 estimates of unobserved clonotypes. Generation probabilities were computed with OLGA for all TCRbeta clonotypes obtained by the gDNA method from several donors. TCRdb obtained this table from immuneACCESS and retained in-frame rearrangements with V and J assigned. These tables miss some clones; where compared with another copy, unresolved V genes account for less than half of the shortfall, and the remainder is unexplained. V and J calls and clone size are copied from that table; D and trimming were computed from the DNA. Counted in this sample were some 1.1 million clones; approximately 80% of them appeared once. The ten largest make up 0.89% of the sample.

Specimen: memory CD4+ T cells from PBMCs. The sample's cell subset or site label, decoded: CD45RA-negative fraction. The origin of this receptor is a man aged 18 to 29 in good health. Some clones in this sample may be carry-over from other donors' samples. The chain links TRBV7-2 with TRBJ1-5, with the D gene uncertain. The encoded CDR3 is CASSPGNQPQHF. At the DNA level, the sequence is TGTGCCAGCAGCCCTGGCAATCAGCCCCAGCATTTT.